This TCR beta chain stems from a study of blood T cell repertoires in COVID-19. CDR1 MNHEY and CDR2 SVGAGI come from the germline V gene. The CDR3 contains 16 residues. Trimming removed 2 bases at V and 0 bases at J, with 10 bases between. The data were produced by immunoSEQ multiplex PCR, yet TCRdb's version contains in-frame clones alone and is incomplete. The table records about 400,000 clones, 88% of them present only once. Material for sequencing was PBMCs or T cells enriched from blood (not recorded which). The source of this sequence is a woman between 40 and 55 years old with acute COVID-19. V usage is TRBV6-5 and J usage is TRBJ1-4; D not certain. The CDR3 loop reads CASSYRVQATNEKLFF. CDR3 bases: TGTGCCAGCAGTTACCGGGTACAAGCAACTAATGAAAAACTGTTTTTT.